This T cell receptor (beta chain) was sequenced for a study of cytomegalovirus exposure and HLA in healthy donors. Study-level results: Further analysis, carried out later, found HLA-associated TCR beta chains more clonally expanded than equally common other chains. Many donors carried some public TCRs, although rarity characterized most TCR sequences.

PCR involved 60 Vbeta and 13 Jbeta primers. TCRdb keeps only in-frame clones here, not all; method: immunoSEQ multiplex PCR. The sample contains approximately 150,000 clones, around three quarters of which appear only once. Of note for this clone: Its antigen is as yet unknown.

V was clipped by 4 bases and J by 0 bases; unmatched bases: 7. Germline values: CDR1 SEHNR, CDR2 FQNEAQ (reference sequence). This CDR3 comprises 16 residues. The TCR comes from a woman aged 40 to 50 in good health and CMV-seronegative. V is TRBV7-9 and J is TRBJ2-5, with 8 bases aligning to TRBD1. Sequences were obtained from PBMCs. CDR3 nucleotides: TGTGCCAGCAGCTCCTCGGACAGGGCGTACCAAGAGACCCAGTACTTC. It specifies CASSSSDRAYQETQYF.